Included here is one T cell receptor beta chain sequence, with context. This sample stems from a study of blood T cell repertoires in COVID-19. As for the study in general: Researchers got acute and convalescent COVID-19 samples from the United States, Italy and Spain.

Authors' data handling: How many nucleated cells were present was estimated from reference gene primer amplification. Profiling relied on immunoSEQ multiplex PCR, and the TCRdb table lists in-frame clones only, not all of them. The V and J calls and the clone size are those of that table, but D and trimming were determined from the DNA. The sample records about 52,000 clones, 82% being singletons. Germline V gene data show CDR1 as MGHRA and CDR2 as YSYEKL. The CDR3 runs to 16 residues. V lost 4 bases and J lost 6, with 20 bases in between. Patients from Seattle were sampled longitudinally, starting during active infection.

The receptor's source is a man older than 75 with COVID-19, enrolled during active disease. J is TRBJ2-3 and V is TRBV4-1, with D maybe TRBD2 (6 bases). Sample: peripheral blood. The CDR3 spells CASSPKGSGGVDTQYF. In nucleotides, the CDR3 is TGCGCCAGCAGCCCGAAGGGTAGCGGCGGGGTGGATACGCAGTATTTT.